This TCR beta chain was observed in a study of response to subunit inactivated influenza vaccine. Study-level points and caveats: A suggestion made by the authors is that each seasonal influenza vaccination recruits few new T cells.

Worth noting for this clonotype: Antigen: not known.

TCRdb reanalysed the RT-PCR reads using MiXCR and keeps one entry per CDR3 protein. This sample yields about 520,000 distinct CDR3 sequences, of which approximately 7.3% are seen a single time; approximately 14% belongs to the top ten. The input for sequencing was PBMCs from blood, taken less than 30 months after vaccination. This receptor was taken from a man between 50 and 75 years old who received an inactivated influenza vaccine.

CDR3 region: CASSFTPGQMPSNYGYTF. In DNA form, the CDR3 reads TGTGCCAGCAGTTTCACCCCGGGGCAGATGCCTTCTAACTATGGCTACACCTTC. This chain joins TRBV12-3 or TRBV12-4 and TRBJ1-2; D perhaps matches TRBD1 (5 bases). The CDR3 is 18 residues long. The V end lost 3 bases, the J end lost 0 bases, and 20 bases lay between the germline ends.